The rows below give T cell receptor beta chains drawn from one sample of a study of cytomegalovirus exposure and HLA in healthy donors. TCRdb's table, derived via immunoSEQ multiplex PCR, lists solely in-frame clones and lacks some. Among 150,000 to 200,000 clones listed, 77% were seen once. Sequencing was performed on PBMCs. Receptors originate from a woman aged 30 to 39 in good health and CMV-seropositive. Both conserved end residues are part of each CDR3. The D gene is left open where the match is weak. For some rows the clone size is stated as once, few or many, or as a class when expanded; others skip it.

clone size	V gene	J gene	D gene	CDR3 protein	CDR3 DNA
NA	TRBV19	TRBJ1-2	TRBD1	CASSSTGVGGYTF	TGTGCCAGTAGTTCCACAGGGGTGGGTGGCTACACCTTC
NA	TRBV9	TRBJ2-3	NA	CASSVGPSLSTDTQYF	TGTGCCAGCAGCGTAGGGCCCTCCCTTAGCACAGATACGCAGTATTTT
NA	TRBV7-8	TRBJ2-3	TRBD2	CASSLGGTSVPDTQYF	TGTGCCAGCAGCTTAGGGGGGACTAGCGTTCCAGATACGCAGTATTTT
few	TRBV6-1	TRBJ1-1	NA	CASSPTGVGTEAFF	TGTGCCAGCAGCCCAACGGGGGTTGGGACTGAAGCTTTCTTT
NA	TRBV5-1	TRBJ2-7	NA	CASSLGQGGEQYF	TGCGCCAGCAGCTTAGGGCAGGGAGGCGAGCAGTACTTC
NA	TRBV10-3	TRBJ2-7	NA	CAISDGSSYEQYF	TGTGCCATCAGTGACGGGAGCTCCTACGAGCAGTACTTC
NA	TRBV5-5	TRBJ1-5	NA	CASSPVIRGGNQPQHF	TGTGCCAGCAGCCCGGTCATACGGGGGGGGAATCAGCCCCAGCATTTT
NA	TRBV25-1	TRBJ1-2	NA	CASSESRGYGYTF	TGTGCCAGCAGTGAATCCCGGGGGTATGGCTACACCTTC
NA	TRBV11-2	TRBJ1-3	NA	CASSFKGSGNTIYF	TGTGCCAGCAGCTTTAAAGGGAGTGGAAACACCATATATTTT
few	TRBV5-1	TRBJ2-6	NA	CASSRENSGANVLTF	TGCGCCAGCAGCCGGGAGAACTCTGGGGCCAACGTCCTGACTTTC
NA	TRBV18	TRBJ1-3	TRBD1	CASSPTGGGRGNTIYF	TGTGCCAGCTCGCCAACAGGGGGCGGAAGAGGAAACACCATATATTTT
NA	TRBV5-4	TRBJ2-2	NA	CASSKEANTGELFF	TGTGCCAGCAGCAAAGAGGCGAACACCGGGGAGCTGTTTTTT
few	TRBV6-1	TRBJ1-1	NA	CASSEYIANTEAFF	TGTGCCAGCAGTGAGTATATAGCTAACACTGAAGCTTTCTTT
NA	TRBV6-5	TRBJ2-5	TRBD2	CASNLAGEETQYF	TGTGCCAGCAATCTAGCGGGAGAAGAGACCCAGTACTTC
NA	TRBV6-5	TRBJ2-7	NA	CASTSAVSYEQYF	TGTGCCAGCACCTCCGCGGTTTCCTACGAGCAGTACTTC
NA	TRBV11-2	TRBJ1-5	NA	CASSLSRVGQPQHF	TGTGCCAGCAGCTTATCACGGGTCGGGCAGCCCCAGCATTTT
NA	TRBV7-9	TRBJ1-2	NA	CASSLSYDGYTF	TGTGCCAGCAGCTTATCGTATGATGGCTACACCTTC
NA	TRBV30	TRBJ2-7	NA	CAWSGGLQYEQYF	TGTGCCTGGAGTGGGGGACTGCAGTACGAGCAGTACTTC
NA	TRBV4-1	TRBJ1-1	NA	CASSPRGEILNTEAFF	TGCGCCAGCAGCCCACGGGGGGAGATCTTGAACACTGAAGCTTTCTTT
NA	TRBV7-3	TRBJ1-1	TRBD1	CASSLTSSNGAGTGVYTEAFF	TGTGCCAGCAGCTTAACGTCTTCAAACGGAGCCGGGACAGGGGTTTACACTGAAGCTTTCTTT
once	TRBV5-6	TRBJ2-7	NA	CASSSTVFEQYF	TGTGCCAGCAGCTCGACAGTCTTCGAGCAGTACTTC
NA	TRBV9	TRBJ2-7	TRBD2	CASSGGGAGAYEQYF	TGTGCCAGCAGCGGGGGAGGGGCGGGAGCCTACGAGCAGTACTTC
NA	TRBV5-1	TRBJ2-7	NA	CASSLTGTYTYEQYF	TGCGCCAGCAGCTTAACCGGGACATACACCTACGAGCAGTACTTC
NA	TRBV28	TRBJ1-4	TRBD1	CASRSEQGRYEKLFF	TGTGCCAGCAGATCGGAACAGGGGAGATATGAAAAACTGTTTTTT